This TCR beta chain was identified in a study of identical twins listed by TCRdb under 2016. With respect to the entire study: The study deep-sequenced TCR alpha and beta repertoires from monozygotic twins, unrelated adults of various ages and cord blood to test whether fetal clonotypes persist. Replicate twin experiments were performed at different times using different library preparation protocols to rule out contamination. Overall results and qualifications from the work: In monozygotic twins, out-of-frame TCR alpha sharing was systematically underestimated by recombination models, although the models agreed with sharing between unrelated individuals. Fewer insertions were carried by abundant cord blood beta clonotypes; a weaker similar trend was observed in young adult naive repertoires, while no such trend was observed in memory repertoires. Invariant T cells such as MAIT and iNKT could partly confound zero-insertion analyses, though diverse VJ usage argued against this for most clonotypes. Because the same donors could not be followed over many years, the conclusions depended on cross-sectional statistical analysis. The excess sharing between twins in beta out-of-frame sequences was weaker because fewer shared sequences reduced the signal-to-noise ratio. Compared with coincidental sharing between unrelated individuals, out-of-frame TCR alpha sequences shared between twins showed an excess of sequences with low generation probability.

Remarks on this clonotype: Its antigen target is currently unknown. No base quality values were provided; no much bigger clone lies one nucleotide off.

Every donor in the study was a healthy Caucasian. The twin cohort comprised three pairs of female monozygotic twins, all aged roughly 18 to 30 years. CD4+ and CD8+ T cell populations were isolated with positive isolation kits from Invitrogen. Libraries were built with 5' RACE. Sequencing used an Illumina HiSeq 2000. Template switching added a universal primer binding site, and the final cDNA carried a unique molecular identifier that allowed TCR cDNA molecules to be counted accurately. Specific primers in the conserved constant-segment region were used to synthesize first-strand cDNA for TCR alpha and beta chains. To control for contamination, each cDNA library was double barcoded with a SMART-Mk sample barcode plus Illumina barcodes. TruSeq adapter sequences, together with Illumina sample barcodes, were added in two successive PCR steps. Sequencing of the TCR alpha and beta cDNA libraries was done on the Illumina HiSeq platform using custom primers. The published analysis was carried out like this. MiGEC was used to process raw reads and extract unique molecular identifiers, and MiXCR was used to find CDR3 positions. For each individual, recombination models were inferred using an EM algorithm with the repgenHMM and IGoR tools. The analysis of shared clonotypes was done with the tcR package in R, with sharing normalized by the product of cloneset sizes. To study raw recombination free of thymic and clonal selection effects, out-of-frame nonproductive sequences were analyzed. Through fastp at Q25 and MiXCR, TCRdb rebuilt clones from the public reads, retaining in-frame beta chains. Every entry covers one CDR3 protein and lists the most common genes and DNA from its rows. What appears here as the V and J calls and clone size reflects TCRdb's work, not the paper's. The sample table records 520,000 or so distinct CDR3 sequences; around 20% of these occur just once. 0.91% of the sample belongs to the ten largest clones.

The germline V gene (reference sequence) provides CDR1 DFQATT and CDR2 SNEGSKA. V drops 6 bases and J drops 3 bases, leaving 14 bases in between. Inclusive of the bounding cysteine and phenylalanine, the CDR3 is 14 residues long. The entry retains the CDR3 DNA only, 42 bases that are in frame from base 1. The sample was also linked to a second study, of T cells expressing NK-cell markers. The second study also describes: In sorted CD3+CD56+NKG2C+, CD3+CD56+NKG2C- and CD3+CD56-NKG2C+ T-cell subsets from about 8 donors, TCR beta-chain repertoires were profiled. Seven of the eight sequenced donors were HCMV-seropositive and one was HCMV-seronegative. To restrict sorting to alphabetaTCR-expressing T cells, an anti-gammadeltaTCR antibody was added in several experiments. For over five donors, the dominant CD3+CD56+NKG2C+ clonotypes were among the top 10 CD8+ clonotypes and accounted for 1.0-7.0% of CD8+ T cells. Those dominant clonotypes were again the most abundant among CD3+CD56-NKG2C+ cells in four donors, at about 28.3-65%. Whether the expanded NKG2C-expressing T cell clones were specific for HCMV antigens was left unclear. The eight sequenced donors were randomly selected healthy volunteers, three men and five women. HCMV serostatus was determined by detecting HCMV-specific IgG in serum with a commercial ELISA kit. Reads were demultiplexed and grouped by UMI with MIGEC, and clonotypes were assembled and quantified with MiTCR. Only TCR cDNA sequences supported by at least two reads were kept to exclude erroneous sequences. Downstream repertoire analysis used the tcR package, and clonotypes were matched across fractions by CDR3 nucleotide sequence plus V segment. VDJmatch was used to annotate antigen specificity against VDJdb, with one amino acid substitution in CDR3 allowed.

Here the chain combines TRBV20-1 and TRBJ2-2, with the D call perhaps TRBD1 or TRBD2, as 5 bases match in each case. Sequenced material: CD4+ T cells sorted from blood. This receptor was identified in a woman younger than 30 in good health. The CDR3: CSAGVQGYTGELFF. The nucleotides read TGCAGTGCCGGGGTGCAGGGATACACCGGGGAGCTGTTTTTT.